The 21 T cell receptor beta chains reported below all come from one sample, sequenced in a study of T cell responses to AZD1222 COVID-19 vaccine. Generated by immunoSEQ multiplex PCR, the TCRdb table keeps only in-frame clones and is missing some. The table includes around 120,000 clones, 92% detected once. The sample consisted of peripheral blood, taken on day 0 of AZD1222 vaccination. The receptors originated from an adult in good health.

This sequence joins TRBV14 and TRBJ1-1; 7 nucleotides line up with TRBD1. CDR1 is SGHDN, CDR2 FVKESK, per germline. V shed 1 base and J 3 bases; nucleotides not matched to a gene: 8. The CDR3 loop spans 16 amino acids. The CDR3 is CASSQADREGYTEAFF. The CDR3 nucleotides read TGTGCCAGCAGCCAAGCCGACAGGGAGGGTTACACTGAAGCTTTCTTT.

This clone occurred a few times. The same CDR3 is also encoded by other DNA sequences in this sample. This chain connects TRBV2 to TRBJ1-1; a weak D match, TRBD1 (6 bases). The CDR3 has 15 amino acids. Germline lookup yields CDR1 SNHLY and CDR2 FYNNEI. The V end was cut by 2 bases, the J end by 1 base, with 11 bases between. The chain's CDR3 is CASSELRGANTEAFF. The CDR3 DNA is TGTGCCAGCAGTGAACTTCGGGGGGCGAACACTGAAGCTTTCTTT.

The V gene is TRBV9, the J gene TRBJ1-4, with D unresolved. V shed 0 bases and J shed 3 bases, with 9 bases lying between them. The CDR3 is 15 residues long. Germline V lookup: CDR1 SGDLS, CDR2 YYNGEE. The CDR3 DNA sequence: TGTGCCAGCAGCGTAGGGGCAGGTTCTAATGAAAAACTGTTTTTT. This encodes CASSVGAGSNEKLFF. Full variable domain (rest looked up from reference TRBV9 and TRBJ1-4): DSGVTQTPKHLITATGQRVTLRCSPRSGDLSVYWYQQSLDQGLQFLIQYYNGEERAKGNILERFSAQQFPDLHSELNLSSLELGDSALYFCASSVGAGSNEKLFFGSGTQLSVL.

V usage is TRBV23-1 and J usage is TRBJ1-1; 10 nucleotides line up with TRBD1. TRBV23-1 counts as an open reading frame of uncertain function. The junction had 11 bases not matched to a gene; V was cut back by 7 bases and J by 3 bases. The CDR3 runs 16 residues. CDR3 protein: CASTQSSDRGDTEAFF. For the CDR3, the DNA is TGCGCCAGCACCCAATCTTCGGACAGGGGGGACACTGAAGCTTTCTTT.

This rearrangement joins TRBV5-5 to TRBJ1-3; no definite D call. V was clipped by 3 bases and J by 2 bases, with 9 bases between them. Germline CDR1 reads SGHKS; CDR2 reads YYEKEE (reference sequence). The CDR3 spans 14 residues. In nucleotides, the CDR3 is TGTGCCAGCAGCTCGCAGGAGGCTGGAAACACCATATATTTT. It codes for CASSSQEAGNTIYF.

The gene calls are TRBV4-1 and TRBJ2-1, with 11 bases aligning to TRBD2. The CDR3 is 18 residues long. The germline V gene encodes CDR1 MGHRA and CDR2 YSYEKL. J was trimmed by 5 bases and V by 0 bases; bases with no gene match: 9. The CDR3 protein is CASSQDPSGTSGDNEQFF. For the CDR3, the DNA is TGCGCCAGCAGCCAAGACCCCTCTGGGACTAGCGGAGACAATGAGCAGTTCTTC.

V usage is TRBV5-5 and J usage is TRBJ2-5; 10 bases fit TRBD2. This CDR3 contains 16 residues. Germline V gives CDR1 SGHKS, CDR2 YYEKEE (reference sequence). The V segment lost 3 bases and the J segment 4 bases; nucleotides outside the gene matches: 9. The CDR3 coding sequence is TGTGCCAGCAGCTCACGTCCGGGACTAGCGTTAGAGACCCAGTACTTC. Its protein product is CASSSRPGLALETQYF. Based on the CDR3 plus reference TRBV5-5 and TRBJ2-5, the full variable domain is DAGVTQSPTHLIKTRGQQVTLRCSPISGHKSVSWYQQVLGQGPQFIFQYYEKEERGRGNFPDRFSARQFPNYSSELNVNALLLGDSALYLCASSSRPGLALETQYFGPGTRLLVL.

The chain combines TRBV2 with TRBJ2-7; 13 bases map to TRBD2. The CDR3 is 16 residues long. The J segment lost 7 bases and the V segment lost 2 bases, leaving 8 bases of the junction unmatched. CDR1 is SNHLY and CDR2 is FYNNEI in the germline V gene. The CDR3 sequence: CASSELELAGGGEQYF. For the CDR3, the DNA is TGTGCCAGCAGTGAACTCGAACTAGCGGGAGGGGGGGAGCAGTACTTC. Supplemented by reference TRBV2 and TRBJ2-7, the full variable domain reads EPEVTQTPSHQVTQMGQEVILRCVPISNHLYFYWYRQILGQKVEFLVSFYNNEISEKSEIFDDQFSVERPDGSNFTLKIRSTKLEDSAMYFCASSELELAGGGEQYFGPGTRLTVT.

Only one count was recorded for this clone. The rearrangement joins TRBV9 to TRBJ2-2; 9 nucleotides align to TRBD2. Germline CDR1 reads SGDLS; CDR2 reads YYNGEE. J lost 5 bases, V lost 0 bases, and 5 bases had no gene match. The CDR3 runs 16 residues. CDR3 amino acids: CASSVDSGGLTGELFF. In nucleotides, the CDR3 is TGTGCCAGCAGCGTAGATAGCGGGGGTCTTACCGGGGAGCTGTTTTTT. Full variable domain (rest looked up from reference TRBV9 and TRBJ2-2): DSGVTQTPKHLITATGQRVTLRCSPRSGDLSVYWYQQSLDQGLQFLIQYYNGEERAKGNILERFSAQQFPDLHSELNLSSLELGDSALYFCASSVDSGGLTGELFFGEGSRLTVL.

This clone was seen once. The chain couples TRBV28 to TRBJ2-7; D ambiguous. The CDR3 is 20 residues long. Germline V lookup: CDR1 MDHEN, CDR2 SYDVKM. The V end was cut by 6 bases, the J end by 2 bases, with 32 bases between. The CDR3 loop reads CASRTSSLTLGWARAYEQYF. Written as DNA, the CDR3 is TGTGCCAGCAGGACCTCCTCCCTTACCTTAGGATGGGCTAGGGCCTACGAGCAGTACTTC.

This rearrangement joins TRBV4-3 to TRBJ2-5; TRBD2 might be the D (6 bases). Germline-derived CDR1 and CDR2 are LGHNA and YSLEER. The CDR3 is 14 residues long. The germline V and J ends were trimmed by 0 bases and 5 bases, with 10 bases remaining between them. The CDR3 coding sequence is TGCGCCAGCAGCCAAGATGGAGGGTTGGAGACCCAGTACTTC. This encodes CASSQDGGLETQYF.

V usage is TRBV7-2 and J usage is TRBJ2-3; 7 bases match TRBD1. CDR3 size: 17 residues. Trimming removed 7 bases from V and 0 bases from J; junction bases left unmatched: 13. The germline CDR1 and CDR2 sequences are SGHTA and FQGNSA. The DNA for the CDR3 is TGTGCCAGCATCGCAAAGGCGACAGGGATTAGCACAGATACGCAGTATTTT. The encoded protein is CASIAKATGISTDTQYF.

This chain links TRBV19 with TRBJ1-6; no clear D gene. The CDR3 is 15 residues long. V shed 5 bases and J shed 0 bases, with 8 bases lying between them. CDR1 is LNHDA and CDR2 is SQIVND in the germline V gene (reference sequence). As DNA, the CDR3 is TGTGCCAGTAGTCAGGCTAGCTCCTATAATTCACCCCTCCACTTT. Translated, it gives CASSQASSYNSPLHF.

The V gene is TRBV11-2, the J gene TRBJ1-1, with a tentative D call TRBD1 (6 bases). V lost 3 bases to trimming and J lost 8 bases, with 7 bases between them. The CDR3 has 11 residues. CDR1 SGHAT and CDR2 FQNNGV come from the germline V gene. CDR3 sequence reads: CASSFGTEAFF. CDR3 DNA: TGTGCCAGCAGCTTCGGGACAGAAGCTTTCTTT.

The chain has TRBV10-1 and TRBJ2-1; tentatively, D is TRBD1 or TRBD2 (5 bases each). V gave up 9 bases and J gave up 2 bases, with 11 bases separating them. The length of the CDR3 is 13 residues. The germline CDR1 and CDR2 sequences are WNHNN and SYGVQD (reference sequence). The chain's CDR3 is CASSGATYNEQFF. The DNA for the CDR3 is TGCGCCAGTTCCGGGGCGACCTACAATGAGCAGTTCTTC.

The chain carries TRBV6-1 and TRBJ2-1, with a weak D call TRBD1 (5 bases). Germline loops: CDR1 MNHNS, CDR2 SASEGT. This CDR3 spans 17 amino acids. With 2 bases removed from V and 1 base from J, the gap between germline ends came to 15 bases. The CDR3 DNA reads as TGTGCCAGCAGTGAACGCGGACACCCGAGGTCCTACAATGAGCAGTTCTTC. Translating it yields CASSERGHPRSYNEQFF.

The chain couples TRBV18 to TRBJ2-1, with 9 positions matching TRBD2. The V and J ends lost 0 bases and 0 bases, in that order; junction bases with no gene match: 15. The CDR3 runs to 21 residues. Germline values: CDR1 KGHSH, CDR2 LQKENI. The CDR3 is CASSPPISGGRAQSSYNEQFF. CDR3 nucleotides: TGTGCCAGCTCACCACCTATAAGTGGCGGGAGGGCCCAGAGCTCCTACAATGAGCAGTTCTTC.

The chain has TRBV3-1 (or the pseudogene TRBV3-2) and TRBJ2-3, with D possibly matching TRBD2 (6 bases). There are 12 residues in the CDR3. Germline V gives CDR1 LGHDT, CDR2 YNNKEL (reference sequence). V shed 4 bases and J shed 8 bases, with 10 bases lying between them. CDR3 region: CASSPAGGTQYF. The CDR3 coding sequence is TGTGCCAGCAGCCCCGCCGGGGGTACGCAGTATTTT.

V is TRBV6-5 and J is TRBJ2-7; D gene uncertain. Trimming cost V 4 bases and J 1 base, with 11 bases left between them. The CDR3 is 14 residues long. Germline V CDR1 and CDR2: MNHEY, SVGAGI. CDR3 protein: CASSSPGFSYEQYF. DNA for the CDR3: TGTGCCAGCAGTTCCCCGGGTTTTTCCTACGAGCAGTACTTC.

The V gene is TRBV12-5, the J gene TRBJ1-5, with TRBD1 identical over 7 bases. V gave up 0 bases and J gave up 4 bases; unmatched junction bases: 6. The germline V gene encodes CDR1 LGHNT and CDR2 FRNRAP. The CDR3 has 16 residues. CDR3 in amino acids: CASGLVLGTANQPQHF. CDR3 nucleotide sequence: TGTGCTAGTGGTTTGGTATTAGGGACAGCAAATCAGCCCCAGCATTTT.

The genes are TRBV5-1 and TRBJ1-2, with D maybe TRBD1 (5 bases). The CDR3 runs 15 residues. Trimming stripped 3 bases from V and 3 bases from J, with 15 bases between. CDR1 SGHRS and CDR2 YFSETQ come from the germline V gene. The CDR3 coding sequence is TGCGCCAGCAGCTCCACGGGACCTGTGGACTATGGCTACACCTTC. Residues: CASSSTGPVDYGYTF.